The 3 T cell receptor beta chains reported below all come from one sample, sequenced in a study of type 1 regulatory T cells. For these receptors, no antigen is known. TCRdb itself ran the reads through MiXCR, one entry per CDR3 protein. The sample shows 60,000 to 80,000 distinct CDR3 sequences, 63% of them seen only once. The sequenced sample consisted of cultured T cells, either the whole culture or a sorted T cell fraction (not recorded which). Subset here: Tr1-enriched cell product generated in vitro against host alloantigens. The receptors were sampled from a human donor in good health.

The gene calls are TRBV24-1 and TRBJ2-1; 12 positions match TRBD2. V lost 4 bases and J lost 5; bases outside the gene matches: 5. This CDR3 has 16 residues. Looked up from germline, CDR1 is KGHDR and CDR2 is SFDVKD. This CDR3 reads CATSDPSSGRDNEQFF. CDR3 sequence (DNA): TGTGCCACCAGTGACCCCTCTAGCGGGAGGGACAATGAGCAGTTCTTC.

This chain connects TRBV6-6 to TRBJ2-5, with D unresolved. Germline V gives CDR1 MNHNY, CDR2 SVGAGI (reference sequence). With 2 bases removed from V and 5 bases from J, the gap between germline ends came to 12 bases. This CDR3 is 14 amino acids long. The CDR3 DNA sequence: TGTGCCAGCAGTTACCCTGACCTTGTGGAGACCCAGTACTTC. This codes for CASSYPDLVETQYF.

A few counts support this clonotype. The chain employs TRBV7-2 and TRBJ2-3; D uncertain. Germline CDR1 SGHTA, CDR2 FQGNSA. This CDR3 region has 11 residues. Trimming pared 3 bases from V and 2 bases from J, leaving 0 bases between. CDR3 bases: TGTGCCAGCAGCTTCACAGATACGCAGTATTTT. This translates into CASSFTDTQYF.